This T cell receptor beta chain was found in a study of sequential checkpoint blockade in melanoma. Study-level information: Randomization was 1:1 between first-line nivolumab→ipilimumab and ipilimumab→nivolumab. Each arm's sequence ended with maintenance nivolumab.

Measured with immunoSEQ multiplex PCR; TCRdb has only the in-frame clones, and not every one. The table shows 20,000 to 25,000 clones, with roughly 80% occurring only once. Treatment defined: randomized to nivolumab then ipilimumab (arm A) or the reverse (arm B). PBMC sorting kept live CD3+CD8+ cells without CD19 or CD56. The specimen comprised CD8+ T cells sorted from blood (inferred from file names), sampled from a patient given nivolumab and ipilimumab in sequence. This TCR derives from a human donor with melanoma.

The CDR3: CASSPNFYEQYF. The CDR3 DNA follows: TGTGCCAGCAGCCCGAACTTCTACGAGCAGTACTTC. This chain joins TRBV27 and TRBJ2-7; no definite D call. This CDR3 has 12 residues. Germline-derived CDR1 and CDR2 are MNHEY and SMNVEV (reference sequence). V was pared by 6 bases and J by 3 bases, with 9 bases between.